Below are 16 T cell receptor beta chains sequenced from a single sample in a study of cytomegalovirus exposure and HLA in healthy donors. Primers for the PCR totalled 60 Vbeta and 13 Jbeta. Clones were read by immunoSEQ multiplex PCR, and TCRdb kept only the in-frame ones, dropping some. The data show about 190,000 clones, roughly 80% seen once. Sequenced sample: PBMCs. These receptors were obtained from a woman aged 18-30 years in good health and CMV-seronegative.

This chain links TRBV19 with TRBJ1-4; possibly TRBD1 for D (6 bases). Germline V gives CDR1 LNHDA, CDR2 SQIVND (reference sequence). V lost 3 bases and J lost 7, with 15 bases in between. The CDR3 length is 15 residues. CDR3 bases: TGTGCCAGTAGTATTTACAGGGATAGGCCTGAAAAACTGTTTTTT. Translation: CASSIYRDRPEKLFF.

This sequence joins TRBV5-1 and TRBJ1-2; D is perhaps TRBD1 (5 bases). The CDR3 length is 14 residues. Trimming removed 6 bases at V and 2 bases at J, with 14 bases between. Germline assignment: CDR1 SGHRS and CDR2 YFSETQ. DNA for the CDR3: TGCGCCAGCAACTACGGACAAGAGAACTATGGCTACACCTTC. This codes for CASNYGQENYGYTF.

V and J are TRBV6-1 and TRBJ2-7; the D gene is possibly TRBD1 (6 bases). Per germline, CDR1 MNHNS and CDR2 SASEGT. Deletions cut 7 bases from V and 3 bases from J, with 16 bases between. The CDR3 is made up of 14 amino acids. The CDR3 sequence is CASTRPGQGYEQYF. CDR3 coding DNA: TGTGCCAGCACCAGACCGGGACAAGGCTACGAGCAGTACTTC.

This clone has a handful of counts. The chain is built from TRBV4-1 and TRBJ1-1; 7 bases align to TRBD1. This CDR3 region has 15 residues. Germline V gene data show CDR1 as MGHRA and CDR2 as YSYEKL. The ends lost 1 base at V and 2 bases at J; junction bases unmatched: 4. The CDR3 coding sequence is TGCGCCAGCAGCCAAGTATGGGACAGAAACACTGAAGCTTTCTTT. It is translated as CASSQVWDRNTEAFF.

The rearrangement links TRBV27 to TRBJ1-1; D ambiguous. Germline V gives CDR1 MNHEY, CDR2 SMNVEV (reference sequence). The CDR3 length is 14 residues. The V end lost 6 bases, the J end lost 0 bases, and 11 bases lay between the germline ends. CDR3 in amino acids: CASSPVLMNTEAFF. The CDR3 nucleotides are TGTGCCAGCAGCCCGGTGCTGATGAACACTGAAGCTTTCTTT.

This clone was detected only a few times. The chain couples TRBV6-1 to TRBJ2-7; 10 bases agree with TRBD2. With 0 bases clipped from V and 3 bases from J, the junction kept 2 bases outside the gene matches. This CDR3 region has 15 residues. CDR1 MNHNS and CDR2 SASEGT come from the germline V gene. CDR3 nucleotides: TGTGCCAGCAGTGAAGCGCCTAGCGGGAGCTACGAGCAGTACTTC. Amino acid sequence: CASSEAPSGSYEQYF.

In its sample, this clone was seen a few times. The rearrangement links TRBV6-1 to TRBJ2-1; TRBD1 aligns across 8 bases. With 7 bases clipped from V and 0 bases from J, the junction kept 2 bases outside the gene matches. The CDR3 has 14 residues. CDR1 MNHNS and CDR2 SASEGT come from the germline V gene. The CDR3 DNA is TGTGCCAGCAAAGACAGGGGCTCCTACAATGAGCAGTTCTTC. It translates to CASKDRGSYNEQFF.

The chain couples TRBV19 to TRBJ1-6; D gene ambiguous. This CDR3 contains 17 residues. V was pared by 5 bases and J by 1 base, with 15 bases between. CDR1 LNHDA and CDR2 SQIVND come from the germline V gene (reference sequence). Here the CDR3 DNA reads TGTGCCAGTAGTTTGGCCCCCAGGTGGTCCTATAATTCACCCCTCCACTTT. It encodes CASSLAPRWSYNSPLHF.

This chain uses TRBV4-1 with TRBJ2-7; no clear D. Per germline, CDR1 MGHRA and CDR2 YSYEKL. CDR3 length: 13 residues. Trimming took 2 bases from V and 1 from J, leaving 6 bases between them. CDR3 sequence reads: CASSQRASYEQYF. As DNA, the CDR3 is TGCGCCAGCAGCCAACGAGCGTCCTACGAGCAGTACTTC.

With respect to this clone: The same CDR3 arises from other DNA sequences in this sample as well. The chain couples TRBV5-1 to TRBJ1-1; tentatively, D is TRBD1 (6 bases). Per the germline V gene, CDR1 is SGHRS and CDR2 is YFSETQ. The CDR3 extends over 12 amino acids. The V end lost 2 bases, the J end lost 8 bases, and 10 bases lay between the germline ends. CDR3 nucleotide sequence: TGCGCCAGCAGCTTTACCGGGACAGAAGCTTTCTTT. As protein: CASSFTGTEAFF.

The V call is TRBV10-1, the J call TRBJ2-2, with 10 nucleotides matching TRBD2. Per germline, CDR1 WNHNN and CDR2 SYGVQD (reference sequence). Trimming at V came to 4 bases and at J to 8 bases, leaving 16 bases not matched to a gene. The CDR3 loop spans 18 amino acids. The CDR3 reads CASSAKRSSGRKSGELFF. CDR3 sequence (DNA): TGCGCCAGCAGTGCTAAGAGGTCTAGCGGGAGAAAGTCGGGGGAGCTGTTTTTT.

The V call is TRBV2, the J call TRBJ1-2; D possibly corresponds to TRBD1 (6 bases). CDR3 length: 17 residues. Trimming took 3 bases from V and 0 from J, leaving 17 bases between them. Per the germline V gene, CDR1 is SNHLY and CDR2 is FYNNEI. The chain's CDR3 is CASSEMVLGQTNYGYTF. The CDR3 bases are TGTGCCAGCAGTGAGATGGTTCTCGGACAGACTAACTATGGCTACACCTTC.

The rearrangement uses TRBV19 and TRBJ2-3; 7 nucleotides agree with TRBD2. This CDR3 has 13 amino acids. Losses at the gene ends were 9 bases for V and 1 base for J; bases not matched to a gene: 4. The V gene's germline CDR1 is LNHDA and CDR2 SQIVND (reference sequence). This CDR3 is CASLRGGTDTQYF. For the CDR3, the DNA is TGTGCCAGCCTCCGGGGGGGCACAGATACGCAGTATTTT.

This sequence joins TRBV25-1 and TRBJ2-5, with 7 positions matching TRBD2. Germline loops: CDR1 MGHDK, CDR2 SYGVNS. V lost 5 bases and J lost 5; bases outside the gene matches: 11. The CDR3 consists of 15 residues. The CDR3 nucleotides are TGTGCCAGCAGTTCCCGGGAGACTAGCTGGGAGACCCAGTACTTC. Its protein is CASSSRETSWETQYF.

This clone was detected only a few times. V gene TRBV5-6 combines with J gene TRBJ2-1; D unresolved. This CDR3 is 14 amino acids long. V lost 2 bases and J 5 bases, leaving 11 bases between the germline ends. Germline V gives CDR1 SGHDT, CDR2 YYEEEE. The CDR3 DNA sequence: TGTGCCAGCAGCTTCCCCTCACGGGACAATGAGCAGTTCTTC. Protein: CASSFPSRDNEQFF. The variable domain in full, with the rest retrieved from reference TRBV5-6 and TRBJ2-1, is DAGVTQSPTHLIKTRGQQVTLRCSPKSGHDTVSWYQQALGQGPQFIFQYYEEEERQRGNFPDRFSGHQFPNYSSELNVNALLLGDSALYLCASSFPSRDNEQFFGPGTRLTVL.

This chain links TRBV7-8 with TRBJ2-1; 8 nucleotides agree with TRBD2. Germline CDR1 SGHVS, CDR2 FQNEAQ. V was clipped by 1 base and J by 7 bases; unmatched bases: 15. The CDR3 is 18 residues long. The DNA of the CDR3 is TGTGCCAGCAGCTTAGTTACAGCAGGACTAGCTTCCCCAAATGAGCAGTTCTTC. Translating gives CASSLVTAGLASPNEQFF.